Presented here are 16 T cell receptor beta chains from one specimen sequenced in a study of response to subunit inactivated influenza vaccine (dated by TCRdb to between 2017 and 2018). Receptors were amplified or captured by RT-PCR. Sequencing was performed on an Illumina HiSeq 2500. Using fastp trimming at Q25 and MiXCR clonotype assembly, TCRdb reanalyzed the public sequencing data and kept in-frame beta chains. Each entry merges the rows of one CDR3 protein and shows their most common DNA and genes. For this sample the table gives 500,000 to 550,000 distinct CDR3 sequences, of which approximately 7.6% were detected only once. The ten largest clones take up 13% of the sample. The source material was PBMCs from blood, sampled about 24 months after vaccination. Receptors originate from a man aged 50-75 years who received an inactivated influenza vaccine. Donor details come from another sample of the same person, matched by shared clones.

This clonotype was counted a few times. This chain uses TRBV6-5 with TRBJ1-3; unclear D gene. The CDR3 extends over 12 amino acids. Per the germline V gene, CDR1 is MNHEY and CDR2 is SVGAGI. Trimming left V 11 bases short and J 7 bases short, with 15 bases between. The CDR3 nucleotides read TGTGCCTCCGGGCGGATTGGGAACACCATATATTTT. Translated: CASGRIGNTIYF.

The gene calls are TRBV3-1 and TRBJ1-4, with 9 bases matching TRBD1. Losses at the gene ends were 6 bases for V and 8 bases for J; bases not matched to a gene: 4. Looked up from germline, CDR1 is LGHDT and CDR2 is YNNKEL (reference sequence). The CDR3 totals 13 residues. The CDR3 DNA sequence: TGTGCCAGCAGGGGGACAGGGAGAGAAAAACTGTTTTTT. Its protein is CASRGTGREKLFF.

The genes are TRBV7-9 and TRBJ2-3; 9 nucleotides line up with TRBD2. V was clipped by 5 bases and J by 4 bases; unmatched bases: 10. The length of the CDR3 is 16 residues. Germline V gene data show CDR1 as SEHNR and CDR2 as FQNEAQ (reference sequence). The CDR3 protein is CASSPKLREGPDTQYF. The CDR3 coding sequence is TGTGCCAGCAGCCCCAAGTTGCGGGAGGGCCCAGATACGCAGTATTTT.

This clonotype showed up many times. This sequence joins TRBV28 and TRBJ2-1; D remains unclear. This CDR3 is 13 amino acids long. Deletions cut 3 bases from V and 7 bases from J, with 10 bases between. The V gene's germline CDR1 is MDHEN and CDR2 SYDVKM. CDR3 bases: TGTGCCAGCAGTTTGGCAGTTGGGAATGAGCAGTTCTTC. It encodes CASSLAVGNEQFF.

In its sample, this clonotype was seen many times. The J gene is TRBJ2-3, the V gene TRBV20-1; perhaps TRBD2 as D (6 bases). The CDR3 runs 14 residues. Trimming removed 3 bases from V and 3 bases from J, with 13 bases in between. The germline V gene encodes CDR1 DFQATT and CDR2 SNEGSKA (reference sequence). CDR3 in amino acids: CSASGSPPTDTQYF. For the CDR3, the DNA is TGCAGTGCTAGCGGGAGCCCGCCAACAGATACGCAGTATTTT.

This clonotype has ten or more counts. The gene calls are TRBV12-3 or TRBV12-4 and TRBJ1-2; the match to TRBD1 covers 12 bases. V trimming: 6 bases; J trimming: 5 bases; junction bases outside the gene matches: 7. This CDR3 has 15 amino acids. CDR3 DNA: TGTGCCAGCAGAAAGGGACAGGGGGCGCAATATGGCTACACCTTC. It codes for CASRKGQGAQYGYTF.

The gene calls are TRBV6-2 or TRBV6-3 and TRBJ2-7; D gene ambiguous. CDR3 length: 15 amino acids. The germline CDR1 and CDR2 sequences are MNHEY and SVGEGT. Trimming removed 0 bases at V and 5 bases at J, with 14 bases between. Written as DNA, the CDR3 is TGTGCCAGCAGTTACTCCAGCCCGTGGGCCCACGAGCAGTACTTC. Its translation: CASSYSSPWAHEQYF.

This clonotype was observed a few times. This rearrangement joins TRBV20-1 to TRBJ2-7, with D possibly called TRBD1 or TRBD2 (6 bases each). The germline V and J ends were trimmed by 3 bases and 5 bases, with 17 bases remaining between them. Germline CDR1 DFQATT, CDR2 SNEGSKA (reference sequence). This CDR3 comprises 14 residues. For the CDR3, the DNA is TGCAGTGCTAGCGTTCGGGGGCGACTAGACGAGCAGTACTTC. Amino acid sequence: CSASVRGRLDEQYF.

J is TRBJ2-1 and V is TRBV6-2 or TRBV6-3; D remains ambiguous. The CDR3 spans 16 residues. Trimming pared 2 bases from V and 0 bases from J, leaving 11 bases between. Germline V lookup: CDR1 MNHEY, CDR2 SVGEGT. The CDR3 here is CASSYGVRLSYNEQFF. DNA of the CDR3: TGTGCCAGCAGTTACGGGGTCCGTCTCTCCTACAATGAGCAGTTCTTC.

The V call is TRBV7-2, the J call TRBJ2-6, with D perhaps matching TRBD1 (5 bases). The V end was cut by 3 bases, the J end by 0 bases, with 9 bases between. Germline assignment: CDR1 SGHTA and CDR2 FQGNSA. The CDR3 totals 16 residues. CDR3 sequence (DNA): TGTGCCAGCAGCTTCACAGGTTCCTCTGGGGCCAACGTCCTGACTTTC. Translating gives CASSFTGSSGANVLTF.

The chain recombines TRBV2 with TRBJ1-3; 7 nucleotides agree with TRBD1. J lost 1 base, V lost 6 bases, and 6 bases had no gene match. This CDR3 comprises 15 residues. Germline V gives CDR1 SNHLY, CDR2 FYNNEI. The CDR3, as DNA: TGTGCCAGCAGCACCGGGACAGCTTCTGGAAACACCATATATTTT. This translates into CASSTGTASGNTIYF.

This clonotype has more than one count but fewer than ten. This chain uses TRBV5-1 with TRBJ2-5, with D uncertain. CDR1 SGHRS and CDR2 YFSETQ come from the germline V gene. CDR3 length: 15 residues. Trimming stripped 2 bases from V and 4 bases from J, with 15 bases between. The CDR3 spells CASSLNAATGETQYF. CDR3 DNA sequence: TGCGCCAGCAGCTTAAATGCCGCGACTGGAGAGACCCAGTACTTC.

CDR3 sequence: CASSLGTEYEQFF. CDR3 coding DNA: TGTGCCAGCAGCCTGGGAACGGAATATGAGCAGTTCTTC. The V call is TRBV7-2, the J call TRBJ2-1; D uncertain. The CDR3 totals 13 residues. Looked up from germline, CDR1 is SGHTA and CDR2 is FQGNSA. Trimming cost V 5 bases and J 8 bases, with 13 bases left between them. Looking up the rest from reference TRBV7-2 and TRBJ2-1 gives the full variable domain: GAGVSQSPSNKVTEKGKDVELRCDPISGHTALYWYRQSLGQGLEFLIYFQGNSAPDKSGLPSDRFSAERTGGSVSTLTIQRTQQEDSAVYLCASSLGTEYEQFFGPGTRLTVL.

J is TRBJ1-2 and V is TRBV21-1. TRBV21-1 is a documented pseudogene. There are 15 residues in the CDR3. The CDR3 region is CASSKEGEANYGYTF. The CDR3 nucleotides read TGTGCCAGCAGCAAAGAAGGCGAAGCTAACTATGGCTACACCTTC.

The chain combines TRBV4-2 with TRBJ2-3, with TRBD2 matching over 9 bases. The CDR3 totals 15 residues. Germline V lookup: CDR1 LGHNA, CDR2 YNFKEQ. With 2 bases clipped from V and 5 bases from J, the junction kept 5 bases outside the gene matches. CDR3 sequence reads: CASSQTPSGVDTQYF. The CDR3 nucleotides read TGTGCCAGCAGCCAAACACCTAGCGGGGTAGATACGCAGTATTTT.

As concerns this clonotype: One end of the junction varies from germline; a read error may be responsible. The rearrangement joins TRBV7-7 to TRBJ2-5; possibly TRBD2 for D (6 bases). Germline CDR1 SSHAT, CDR2 FNYEAQ (reference sequence). The CDR3 covers 14 residues. CDR3 DNA sequence: TGTGCTAGCAGCTTGGAAGTGGAGGGAGAGACCCAGTACTTC. It is translated as CASSLEVEGETQYF. Based on the CDR3 plus reference TRBV7-7 and TRBJ2-5, the full variable domain is GAGVSQSPRYKVTKRGQDVTLRCDPISSHATLYWYQQALGQGPEFLTYFNYEAQPDKSGLPSDRFSAERPEGSISTLTIQRTEQRDSAMYRCASSLEVEGETQYFGPGTRLLVL.